This section outlines one T cell receptor beta chain sequence together with its context. This clonotype appeared a single time. No cognate antigen has been identified for it. A single base separates this from a much larger clone, so it may be a read error. The record originates from a study of blood T cells in healthy people across ages (dated by TCRdb to the mid-2010s). Some background on the complete study: In model experiments, template switching captured roughly one uniquely barcoded TCR beta cDNA molecule for every two T cells. Two additional independent replicas of 1 million unique cDNA reads from the same blood draw were analyzed for two donors (one aged 18 to 30 and one aged 80 or older). The study measured age-related changes in TCR beta repertoire diversity using deep sequencing normalized with unique cDNA molecular identifiers. The donors were divided into four age groups: young (average around 15 years), middle-aged (under 40), aged (around 59) and long-lived (around 87).

Library prep was done by 5' RACE. The sequencer was an Illumina HiSeq 2500. A second about 7 to 12 cycle PCR used a sample-barcoded 5' primer and a J-beta primer mix. Each TCR beta cDNA molecule received a unique molecular identifier from a template-switch 5' adaptor carrying 12 random nucleotides. Each sample yielded at least 3 million CDR3-containing paired-end reads. First-strand cDNA was synthesized from all RNA with the Mint cDNA synthesis kit, primed by a TRBC-specific oligonucleotide. Following uracil-DNA glycosylase treatment, a first 18-cycle PCR with universal primers M1SS and BC2_uni_R was performed on all cDNA. In the paper's pipeline: Each sample was normalized by randomly selecting 1 million high-quality reads, each carrying a distinct molecular identifier. Instead of being binned into consensus sequences, reads with shared molecular identifiers were discarded. MiTCR, run with a Q25 quality threshold and the strictest error-elimination algorithm, handled CDR3 identification, clonotype clustering and error correction. Lower-bound total TCR beta diversity was estimated with a nonparametric unseen species model using Euler transformation. Using fastp at Q25 and MiXCR, TCRdb reprocessed the public reads and kept productive beta chains. Identical CDR3 proteins give one entry, which carries the most common genes and DNA. TCRdb's processing, not the authors', yielded these V and J calls. The sample yields about 800,000 distinct CDR3 sequences; approximately 25% were counted once. The ten largest make up 3% to 4.5% of the sample.

The paper's findings and limits, for the study overall: Total diversity estimates from one million sequenced T cells were considered lower bounds and underestimates. The percentage of naive T cells measured by flow cytometry correlated strongly with observed TCR beta diversity. Compared with the aged group, more naive CD4+ T cells, fewer expanded clones and increased TCR diversity were shown by the long-lived group, suggesting age selection. Since profiling was done on bulk unsorted PBMCs, naive and antigen-experienced compartments could not be conclusively compared. Observed TCR beta diversity per million T cells fell roughly linearly with age, and a significant reduction was already apparent by age approximately 40. Because the CMV infection status of the donors was unknown, age-related changes in expanded clonotypes may potentially have been confounded.

Systemically healthy Caucasian individuals from Russia, 39 in total and aged roughly 6 to 95 years, were included as donors. Each donor gave around 9.5 milliliters of peripheral blood, collected into EDTA-treated Vacutainer tubes. Ficoll-Paque density-gradient centrifugation was used to isolate PBMCs, with at least 6.5 million obtained per sample. Total RNA was extracted from PBMCs with Trizol reagent, with at least 6 micrograms obtained per sample. For every donor, flow cytometry on a PBMC aliquot measured the percentage of naive CD45RAhigh/CD27high T cells. CDR1 and CDR2 (DFQATT, SNEGSKA) derive from the germline V gene (reference sequence). Including cysteine and phenylalanine, the CDR3 has 15 amino acids. The entry retains the CDR3 DNA only, 45 bases that are in frame from base 1. This sample was shared with a second study, whose subject was T cells of mothers and their children. Per that second paper: The donors were nine systemically healthy Caucasian individuals, made up of three mothers and their six children. cDNA synthesis used all of the extracted RNA, with 1.5 ug of RNA in each 15 ul reaction. In the second PCR, the M1S primer introduced both the sample barcodes and 2-4 random nucleotides. More than 8 million TCR beta CDR3 reads were obtained from each mother, and about 3 million reads were obtained from each child. TCR recombination output is similarly shaped by thymic selection in related and unrelated pairs, with a minor effect exerted by inherited differences. Normalized repertoire overlap was always found to be slightly, but never significantly, higher in related mother-child pairs than in unrelated mother-child pairs. No persistent microchimeric T cell clones were found, with a detection sensitivity of 85 to 100 clones per million clonotypes. Deep NGS was used in the study to compare the TCR beta repertoires of mothers and children and to look for features that separate related mother-child pairs from unrelated individuals. Mothers averaged roughly 36 +/- 4 years of age and children averaged around 10 +/- 4 years. After adapter ligation with NEBNext reagents, the libraries were sequenced on Illumina HiSeq 2000 with 100+100 nt paired-end reads. To prevent cross-contamination, the mother and child libraries were prepared one month apart and sequenced in separate runs. For each donor, between roughly 450,000 and 2,300,000 distinct TCR beta clonotypes were identified. Naive TCR beta clonotypes were estimated from low-frequency clonotypes matched to each donor's FACS-determined naive share, without sorting.

This chain joins TRBV20-1 to TRBJ1-4; the D gene remains uncertain. Sequences were obtained from blood. This receptor was obtained from a boy younger than 18 in good health. The CDR3 has the sequence CSVRDYSGANEKLFF. The DNA sequence is as follows: TGCAGTGTTAGAGATTATAGTGGGGCTAATGAAAAACTGTTTTTT.